The clone carrying this T cell receptor beta chain was detected only once. Germline assignment: CDR1 MNHEY and CDR2 SMNVEV (reference sequence). This CDR3 has 16 residues. V was pared by 5 bases and J by 7 bases, with 8 bases of the junction left unmatched. The data were taken from a study of blood T cell repertoires in COVID-19. Profiling relied on immunoSEQ multiplex PCR, and the TCRdb table lists in-frame clones only, not all of them. The sample includes around 39,000 clones, 86% seen only once; the top ten take just under 8.5%. Sequencing input: peripheral blood. The receptor's source is a man aged 55 to 70 with active COVID-19. The chain recombines TRBV27 with TRBJ1-6; 10 bases are a match to TRBD1. CDR3: CASSARDRGNNSPLHF. Here the CDR3 DNA reads TGTGCCAGCAGTGCCCGGGACAGGGGAAACAATTCACCCCTCCACTTT.